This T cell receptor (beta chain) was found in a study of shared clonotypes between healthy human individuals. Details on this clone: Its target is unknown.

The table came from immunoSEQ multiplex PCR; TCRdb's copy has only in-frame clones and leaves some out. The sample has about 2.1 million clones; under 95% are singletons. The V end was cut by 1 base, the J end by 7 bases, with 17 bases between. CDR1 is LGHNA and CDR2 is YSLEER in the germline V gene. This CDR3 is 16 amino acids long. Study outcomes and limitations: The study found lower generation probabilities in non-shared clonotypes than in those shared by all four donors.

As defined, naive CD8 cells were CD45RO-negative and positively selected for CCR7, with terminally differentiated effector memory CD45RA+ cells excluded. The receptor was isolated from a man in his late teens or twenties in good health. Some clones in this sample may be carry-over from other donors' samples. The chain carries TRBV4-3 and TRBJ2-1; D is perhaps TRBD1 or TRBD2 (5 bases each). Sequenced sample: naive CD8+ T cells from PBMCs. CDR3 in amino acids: CASSQVGSDSGNEQFF. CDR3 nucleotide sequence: TGCGCCAGCAGCCAAGTTGGCTCGGACTCAGGGAATGAGCAGTTCTTC.